This T cell receptor (beta chain) is drawn from a study of blood T cells in healthy people across ages. Whole-study results and caveats: Age showed a roughly linear inverse relationship with TCR beta diversity per million T cells.

This CDR3 has 16 residues. The J segment lost 8 bases and the V segment lost 1 base, leaving 6 bases of the junction unmatched. The V gene's germline CDR1 is LGHDT and CDR2 YNNKEL (reference sequence). Aged roughly 6 to 100, donors were systemically healthy Caucasians from Russia. This clonotype was counted at least ten times. As yet, its antigen is unknown. The use of a sample-barcoded 5' primer and a J-beta primer mix characterized a second PCR of roughly 6 to 11 cycles. MiXCR, run by TCRdb on the 5' RACE reads, gives a single entry per CDR3 protein. The data contain 630,000 or so distinct CDR3 sequences, 32% of them singletons.

This sequence originates from an elderly woman in good health. V and J are TRBV3-1 and TRBJ2-1; 12 bases line up with TRBD2. The sequenced sample was blood. CDR3 region: CASSQVGLAGRDEQFF. CDR3 in DNA: TGTGCCAGCAGCCAAGTCGGACTAGCGGGGAGGGATGAGCAGTTCTTC.